This TCR beta chain was recovered during a study of T-cell memory formation after mild COVID-19. This CDR3 has 13 residues. CDR1 and CDR2 (germline): PRHDT, FYEKMQ (reference sequence). With 3 bases removed from V and 2 bases from J, the gap between germline ends came to 7 bases. Study-wide results and limits: Confirmation was lacking for SARS-CoV-2 specificity of second-wave clones that peaked on day 37. The CD4+ clones that contracted clustered mainly within CM and EM, and the CD8+ clones concentrated in EMRA.

Constant-segment-primed 5'RACE gave TCR alpha and TCR beta cDNA libraries with sample barcodes and UMIs. Each CDR3 protein gets one entry after TCRdb re-called the 5' RACE reads with MiXCR. The table lists under 35,000 distinct CDR3 sequences, 20% to 25% of them singletons. This clonotype was seen repeatedly, ten times or more. Its antigen is not known. The source is an adult who had mild COVID-19 (a few samples of this study predate the infection). Cell type and time point are not known. The sequenced material came from PBMCs or a T cell subset sorted from them (not recorded which). This rearrangement joins TRBV13 to TRBJ1-1; no reliable D call. CDR3 sequence reads: CASSFNVNTEAFF. The CDR3 DNA reads TGTGCCAGCAGCTTTAACGTAAACACTGAAGCTTTCTTT.